The clone carrying this TCR beta chain has more than one count but fewer than ten. Its antigen is currently unknown. The CDR3 loop spans 12 amino acids. Trimming took off 5 bases at V and 4 bases at J, with 8 bases between the two ends. From germline, CDR1 is SNHLY and CDR2 FYNNEI. These data come from a study of CD8 T cells in ankylosing spondylitis. Regarding the study as a whole: It appeared that ankylosing spondylitis blood was characterized by a TCR beta motif of eight highly homologous variants. Some motif variants had been reported before (in reactive arthritis synovial fluid and blood).

One entry per CDR3 protein results from TCRdb running MiXCR on the 5' RACE reads. The table has roughly 700,000 distinct CDR3 sequences, around a fifth seen once; the top ten hold 15% to 20%. The V gene is TRBV2, the J gene TRBJ2-5; D may be TRBD1 or TRBD2 (5 bases each). The sequenced sample was blood, either unsorted or a sorted T cell fraction (not recorded which). This clonotype was obtained from a male donor with ankylosing spondylitis. The CDR3 bases are TGTGCCAGCAGTCGGGACGTAGAGACCCAGTACTTC. This codes for CASSRDVETQYF. The full variable domain, in which reference TRBV2 and TRBJ2-5 provide the parts outside the CDR3, is EPEVTQTPSHQVTQMGQEVILRCVPISNHLYFYWYRQILGQKVEFLVSFYNNEISEKSEIFDDQFSVERPDGSNFTLKIRSTKLEDSAMYFCASSRDVETQYFGPGTRLLVL.